These 28 T cell receptor beta chains were sequenced from one sample in a study of blood T cell repertoires in COVID-19. Repertoires were generated with immunoSEQ multiplex PCR, while TCRdb's copy carries only in-frame clones and drops some. The sample holds around 250,000 clones, roughly 83% seen once. The sample comprised peripheral blood. Receptors were obtained from a woman older than 75 with COVID-19, enrolled during active disease.

The chain employs TRBV7-8 and TRBJ1-3, with TRBD1 as a possible D gene (5 bases). The CDR3 consists of 15 residues. Germline assignment: CDR1 SGHVS and CDR2 FQNEAQ. V lost 1 base and J lost 1, with 8 bases in between. The CDR3 sequence is CASSLVPGSGNTIYF. CDR3 nucleotide sequence: TGTGCCAGCAGCTTAGTCCCAGGGTCTGGAAACACCATATATTTT. The full variable domain, completed using reference TRBV7-8 and TRBJ1-3, is GAGVSQSPRYKVAKRGQDVALRCDPISGHVSLFWYQQALGQGPEFLTYFQNEAQLDKSGLPSDRFFAERPEGSVSTLKIQRTQQEDSAVYLCASSLVPGSGNTIYFGEGSWLTVV.

This clone was counted a few times. This chain links TRBV6-1 with TRBJ1-1; D uncertain. This CDR3 has 14 residues. CDR1 is MNHNS, CDR2 SASEGT, per germline. V lost 3 bases, J lost 0 bases, and 8 bases lay in between. As DNA, the CDR3 is TGTGCCAGCAGTGACCCACAGATGAACACTGAAGCTTTCTTT. It encodes CASSDPQMNTEAFF.

The rearrangement links TRBV5-6 to TRBJ1-6; maybe TRBD1 (5 bases). The CDR3 totals 18 residues. Germline loops: CDR1 SGHDT, CDR2 YYEEEE. Trimming removed 4 bases at V and 1 base at J, with 18 bases between. CDR3 bases: TGTGCCAGCAGCGCCCCCTGGTCCGGGGGATCCTATAATTCACCCCTCCACTTT. Protein: CASSAPWSGGSYNSPLHF. Filled out from reference TRBV5-6 and TRBJ1-6, the complete variable domain reads DAGVTQSPTHLIKTRGQQVTLRCSPKSGHDTVSWYQQALGQGPQFIFQYYEEEERQRGNFPDRFSGHQFPNYSSELNVNALLLGDSALYLCASSAPWSGGSYNSPLHFGNGTRLTVT.

The gene calls are TRBV5-4 and TRBJ2-2; 8 bases are a match to TRBD1. V was pared by 0 bases and J by 4 bases, with 14 bases of the junction left unmatched. This CDR3 has 19 residues. Germline V gene data show CDR1 as SGHNT and CDR2 as YYREEE (reference sequence). The CDR3 here is CASSLGAGGAVGSTGELFF. CDR3 DNA sequence: TGTGCCAGCAGCTTGGGGGCAGGGGGCGCAGTTGGTTCCACCGGGGAGCTGTTTTTT.

The chain links TRBV19 to TRBJ1-1, with 7 bases fitting TRBD1. In germline, CDR1 is LNHDA, CDR2 SQIVND (reference sequence). The V gene end was trimmed by 4 bases and the J gene end by 7 bases; junction bases not matched to a gene: 15. The CDR3 spans 16 residues. The CDR3 sequence: CASSTGDRALRSEAFF. CDR3 nucleotides: TGTGCCAGTAGTACCGGTGACAGGGCCTTGAGAAGTGAAGCTTTCTTT. Full variable domain (missing parts from reference TRBV19 and TRBJ1-1): DGGITQSPKYLFRKEGQNVTLSCEQNLNHDAMYWYRQDPGQGLRLIYYSQIVNDFQKGDIAEGYSVSREKKESFPLTVTSAQKNPTAFYLCASSTGDRALRSEAFFGQGTRLTVV.

The gene calls are TRBV5-1 and TRBJ1-2, with 8 bases that match TRBD1. In germline, CDR1 is SGHRS, CDR2 YFSETQ. V lost 4 bases, J lost 6 bases, and 8 bases stayed unmatched. The CDR3 has 14 residues. The CDR3 DNA follows: TGCGCCAGCAGCCCCGGACAGGGAGTAAATGGCTACACCTTC. Translation: CASSPGQGVNGYTF.

The gene calls are TRBV5-1 and TRBJ2-3, with 8 bases aligning to TRBD2. With V trimmed by 4 bases and J by 4 bases, 14 bases remained unmatched. The CDR3 consists of 17 residues. Germline CDR1 is SGHRS and CDR2 is YFSETQ. Written as DNA, the CDR3 is TGCGCCAGCAGCACCCTACGACTAGCGACTGGGGCAGATACGCAGTATTTT. Its protein product is CASSTLRLATGADTQYF.

The chain joins TRBV3-1 (or the pseudogene TRBV3-2) to TRBJ1-6; 10 nucleotides match TRBD1. CDR1 and CDR2 from the germline V gene are LGHDT and YNNKEL (reference sequence). The V gene end was trimmed by 4 bases and the J gene end by 1 base; junction bases not matched to a gene: 7. The CDR3 has 18 residues. The CDR3: CASSRKTGGLSYNSPLHF. In DNA form, the CDR3 reads TGTGCCAGCAGCCGTAAGACAGGGGGCTTATCCTATAATTCACCCCTCCACTTT.

About this clone itself: This sample includes further DNA sequences coding for the same CDR3. The chain is built from TRBV6-2 or TRBV6-3 and TRBJ2-1; the D gene is possibly TRBD1 (6 bases). The length of the CDR3 is 13 residues. V was clipped by 6 bases and J by 3 bases, with 9 bases between them. The germline V gene has CDR1 MNHEY and CDR2 SVGEGT. The chain's CDR3 is CASSPDSYNEQFF. CDR3 sequence (DNA): TGTGCCAGCAGCCCGGACAGCTACAATGAGCAGTTCTTC.

The chain has TRBV19 and TRBJ2-1; the match to TRBD1 covers 10 bases. V lost 7 bases, J lost 7 bases, and 10 bases stayed unmatched. Germline V gives CDR1 LNHDA, CDR2 SQIVND (reference sequence). The CDR3 has 15 amino acids. CDR3 in DNA: TGTGCCAGTACCCCCGGGACAGGGGTTTTTAATGAGCAGTTCTTC. Protein sequence: CASTPGTGVFNEQFF.

The sample holds one count of this clone. The chain links TRBV20-1 to TRBJ2-3; 11 bases are a match to TRBD2. The CDR3 length is 17 residues. In germline, CDR1 is DFQATT, CDR2 SNEGSKA (reference sequence). The V segment lost 3 bases and the J segment 0 bases; nucleotides outside the gene matches: 8. In nucleotides, the CDR3 is TGCAGTGCTAGTCTAGCGGGGGGCCGGACGAGCACAGATACGCAGTATTTT. Residues: CSASLAGGRTSTDTQYF.

V and J are TRBV5-4 and TRBJ1-2; a weak D match, TRBD1 (5 bases). The CDR3 sequence is 15 residues long. Germline V CDR1 and CDR2: SGHNT, YYREEE (reference sequence). Trimming took off 1 base at V and 5 bases at J, with 15 bases between the two ends. The CDR3 spells CASSLMGGDRYGYTF. CDR3 sequence (DNA): TGTGCCAGCAGCTTGATGGGGGGGGATAGATATGGCTACACCTTC.

The rearrangement links TRBV5-4 to TRBJ2-3, with 14 bases lining up with TRBD2. Per the germline V gene, CDR1 is SGHNT and CDR2 is YYREEE (reference sequence). J gave up 3 bases and V 7 bases, and 16 bases lay outside the gene matches. The CDR3 has 19 amino acids. For the CDR3, the DNA is TGTGCCAGCCCTCCGGAGGGGACTAGCGGGGGAACCGGGACAGATACGCAGTATTTT. Protein product: CASPPEGTSGGTGTDTQYF.

The CDR3 loop is CAWGDSPNTEAFF. CDR3 DNA sequence: TGTGCCTGGGGGGACAGCCCGAACACTGAAGCTTTCTTT. The chain recombines TRBV30 with TRBJ1-1, with 7 nucleotides matching TRBD1. Germline-derived CDR1 and CDR2 are GTSNPN and SVGIG (reference sequence). V was pared by 5 bases and J by 1 base, with 4 bases of the junction left unmatched. The CDR3 spans 13 residues.

The V gene is TRBV6-2 or TRBV6-3, the J gene TRBJ1-5; D perhaps matches TRBD1 (5 bases). Germline V gene lookup returns CDR1 MNHEY and CDR2 SVGEGT. This CDR3 region has 20 residues. The germline V and J ends were trimmed by 0 bases and 6 bases, with 27 bases remaining between them. As DNA, the CDR3 is TGTGCCAGCAGTTACTCGAAAACGGGGAGGGGTATGGGCCGAATTCAGCCCCAGCATTTT. Protein product: CASSYSKTGRGMGRIQPQHF.

In DNA form, the CDR3 reads TGTGCCAGCAGTCCCCTGGACAGGATTCCAGGCAATGAGCAGTTCTTC. The encoded protein is CASSPLDRIPGNEQFF. This chain uses TRBV27 with TRBJ2-1; TRBD1 agrees at 7 bases. Germline CDR1 reads MNHEY; CDR2 reads SMNVEV (reference sequence). The CDR3 is 16 residues long. Trimming at V came to 5 bases and at J to 6 bases, leaving 13 bases not matched to a gene.

This rearrangement joins TRBV7-2 to TRBJ2-7; a possible D gene is TRBD1 (6 bases). The CDR3 runs 13 residues. Trimming stripped 1 base from V and 6 bases from J, with 10 bases between. Germline V gene data show CDR1 as SGHTA and CDR2 as FQGNSA. CDR3 sequence reads: CASSLGPGAEQYF. CDR3 in DNA: TGTGCCAGCAGCTTAGGCCCAGGGGCCGAGCAGTACTTC.

The V call is TRBV5-1, the J call TRBJ1-2; TRBD1 matches 7 bases. Germline trimming cut 0 bases from V and 7 bases from J; bases unmatched to any gene: 0. Germline V gene sequence: CDR1 SGHRS, CDR2 YFSETQ. There are 12 residues in the CDR3. CDR3 residues: CASSLDRGGYTF. The DNA of the CDR3 is TGCGCCAGCAGCTTGGACAGGGGTGGCTACACCTTC. The entire variable domain, with the rest obtained from reference TRBV5-1 and TRBJ1-2, is as follows: KAGVTQTPRYLIKTRGQQVTLSCSPISGHRSVSWYQQTPGQGLQFLFEYFSETQRNKGNFPGRFSGRQFSNSRSEMNVSTLELGDSALYLCASSLDRGGYTFGSGTRLTVV.

The chain couples TRBV6-5 to TRBJ1-4, with D possibly TRBD1 on 5 matching bases. There are 15 residues in the CDR3. Trimming left V 6 bases short and J 10 bases short, with 21 bases between. The germline CDR1 and CDR2 sequences are MNHEY and SVGAGI. The CDR3 DNA follows: TGTGCCAGCAGGTCGGGGCTTGAGGCGGGAGGAAAACTGTTTTTT. Protein product: CASRSGLEAGGKLFF.

V usage is TRBV9 and J usage is TRBJ1-1; D uncertain. The CDR3 is made up of 18 amino acids. V lost 0 bases and J 6 bases, leaving 24 bases between the germline ends. Germline-derived CDR1 and CDR2 are SGDLS and YYNGEE. CDR3 loop: CASSVASGWGVTGAEAFF. The CDR3 bases are TGTGCCAGCAGCGTAGCTAGCGGGTGGGGTGTAACGGGCGCTGAAGCTTTCTTT. Looking up the rest from reference TRBV9 and TRBJ1-1 gives the full variable domain: DSGVTQTPKHLITATGQRVTLRCSPRSGDLSVYWYQQSLDQGLQFLIQYYNGEERAKGNILERFSAQQFPDLHSELNLSSLELGDSALYFCASSVASGWGVTGAEAFFGQGTRLTVV.

The sample holds one count of this clone. The chain carries TRBV2 and TRBJ1-5; possible D gene TRBD1, 5 bases. The V gene's germline CDR1 is SNHLY and CDR2 FYNNEI. Trimming stripped 6 bases from V and 3 bases from J, with 6 bases between. This CDR3 contains 12 residues. The CDR3 sequence: CASRDNNQPQHF. The DNA for the CDR3 is TGTGCCAGCAGGGACAACAATCAGCCCCAGCATTTT.

This sequence joins TRBV5-1 and TRBJ1-1; 7 nucleotides align to TRBD1. V shed 0 bases, J shed 3 bases, and the junction held 8 bases outside the gene matches. In germline, CDR1 is SGHRS, CDR2 YFSETQ. The CDR3 length is 16 residues. The CDR3 spells CASSLEGGRFDTEAFF. In nucleotides, the CDR3 is TGCGCCAGCAGCTTGGAAGGGGGCCGGTTTGACACTGAAGCTTTCTTT. Variable domain in full (rest from reference TRBV5-1 and TRBJ1-1): KAGVTQTPRYLIKTRGQQVTLSCSPISGHRSVSWYQQTPGQGLQFLFEYFSETQRNKGNFPGRFSGRQFSNSRSEMNVSTLELGDSALYLCASSLEGGRFDTEAFFGQGTRLTVV.

This rearrangement joins TRBV30 to TRBJ2-3, with 11 bases that match TRBD1. CDR1 is GTSNPN, CDR2 SVGIG, per germline (reference sequence). The CDR3 is made up of 14 amino acids. Losses at the gene ends were 4 bases for V and 6 bases for J; bases not matched to a gene: 6. The chain's CDR3 is CAWTGQGVSDTQYF. The CDR3, as DNA: TGTGCCTGGACGGGACAGGGGGTATCCGATACGCAGTATTTT.

This clone was seen once. This chain joins TRBV27 and TRBJ1-1; 7 positions match TRBD1. The CDR3 contains 13 residues. In germline, CDR1 is MNHEY, CDR2 SMNVEV (reference sequence). J gave up 3 bases and V 7 bases, and 5 bases lay outside the gene matches. The CDR3 region has the DNA TGTGCCAGCAAGAAGGGGGCGGACACTGAAGCTTTCTTT. This codes for CASKKGADTEAFF.

The V and J genes are TRBV7-2 and TRBJ2-7, with D possibly being TRBD2 (5 bases). The CDR3 runs to 12 residues. CDR1 is SGHTA and CDR2 is FQGNSA in the germline V gene. V gave up 5 bases and J gave up 6 bases, with 11 bases separating them. CDR3 coding DNA: TGTGCCAGCAGCCAAGTCGGGATCGAGCAGTACTTC. Residues: CASSQVGIEQYF.

V gene TRBV11-2 combines with J gene TRBJ1-2; TRBD1 agrees at 7 bases. This CDR3 contains 13 residues. The trim removed 7 bases at V and 6 bases at J, leaving 8 bases unmatched. Looked up from germline, CDR1 is SGHAT and CDR2 is FQNNGV. CDR3 sequence (DNA): TGTGCCAGCACTCGCTTGGACAGGAATGGCTACACCTTC. Translated, it gives CASTRLDRNGYTF.

V gene TRBV12-3 or TRBV12-4 combines with J gene TRBJ2-7; D might be TRBD2 (6 bases). Trimming shortened V by 7 bases and J by 7 bases, and 17 bases separated the two germline ends. The CDR3 spans 13 residues. CDR3 sequence: CASTGGVGWEQYF. The CDR3 DNA sequence: TGTGCCAGCACCGGGGGAGTAGGGTGGGAGCAGTACTTC.

V and J are TRBV5-1 and TRBJ1-1; 8 nucleotides align to TRBD1. Trimming removed 4 bases from V and 3 bases from J; junction bases left unmatched: 2. The CDR3 spans 13 residues. Germline CDR1 SGHRS, CDR2 YFSETQ. CDR3 nucleotide sequence: TGCGCCAGCAGCCAACAGGGGGACACTGAAGCTTTCTTT. As protein: CASSQQGDTEAFF.